What follows is one T cell receptor beta chain and its context. Its antigen is unknown. Template switching with 5'RACE generated the TCR cDNA and added a universal primer site and UMIs. TCRdb re-called the 5' RACE reads with MiXCR, one entry per CDR3 protein. The data hold roughly 180,000 distinct CDR3 sequences, with approximately 6% observed a single time. The data are from a study of T cells after yellow fever vaccination. Findings and caveats of the study: Once the booster was given, most primary-vaccination clones reappeared, at around 95% for CD4 and roughly 85% for CD8.

The CDR3 length is 16 residues. CDR1 is MDHEN and CDR2 is SYDVKM in the germline V gene. V trimming: 3 bases; J trimming: 4 bases; junction bases outside the gene matches: 9. The clonotype originates from a man between 18 and 35 years old who received the YFV17D yellow fever vaccine. The source was CD4+ T cells sorted from PBMCs, collected on the day of the first yellow fever vaccination. The chain uses TRBV28 and TRBJ1-3; TRBD1 aligns across 7 bases. The chain's CDR3 is CASSFADRVGGNTIYF. CDR3 DNA sequence: TGTGCCAGCAGTTTCGCCGACAGGGTGGGCGGAAACACCATATATTTT.